This T cell receptor beta chain came from a study of T cells after posttransplantation cyclophosphamide. About this clone: Antigen specificity is unknown.

V was clipped by 5 bases and J by 3 bases, with 21 bases between them. From germline, CDR1 is SGDLS and CDR2 YYNGEE. This CDR3 has 16 residues. Study-level findings and limits: Recipient CMV seropositivity and CMV reactivation strongly tracked TRB clonality.

The method was immunoSEQ multiplex PCR; TCRdb's version includes in-frame clones alone and lacks a portion of them. The profile shows roughly 15,000 clones, 76% of them singletons. The rearrangement links TRBV9 to TRBJ2-7, with D possibly TRBD1 on 6 matching bases. Sequencing used memory CD4+ T cells sorted from PBMCs. The clonotype was recovered from a man in his fifties or sixties. Here the CDR3 DNA reads TGTGCCAGCAGTCCACGCATCCAGGGGATCGGCTACGAGCAGTACTTC. Amino acids: CASSPRIQGIGYEQYF.